Listed below are T cell receptor beta chains from one sample, sequenced in a study of T cells in Graves' hyperthyroidism and ophthalmopathy. Each CDR3 protein is one row after TCRdb ran MiXCR on the multiplex PCR reads. Altogether 350,000 or so distinct CDR3 sequences are present, about 18% being singletons, with the ten largest covering 34%. The sequencing input was blood. Source of these receptors: a woman aged 25 to 45 with Graves' hyperthyroidism that later progressed to Graves' ophthalmopathy. CDR3s include the opening cysteine and the closing phenylalanine or tryptophan. A D gene is named only where the DNA matches it firmly. Some rows mark clone size as missing; the rest say once, few, many or name a class of expanded clone.

>TRBD2|TRBJ2-1|TRBV28|NA
TGTGCCAGCAGTCCAACCCTCGGGAGGAGCTCCTACAATGAGCAGTTCTTC
CASSPTLGRSSYNEQFF
>NA|TRBJ2-7|TRBV28|many
TGTGCCAGCAGTTCGGTTAGAAACTACGAGCAGTACTTC
CASSSVRNYEQYF
>NA|TRBJ1-1|TRBV6-1|many
TGTGCCAGCAGTTATAATTTCGGGAACACTGAAGCTTTCTTT
CASSYNFGNTEAFF
>TRBD1|TRBJ1-2|TRBV12-3/TRBV12-4|many
TGTGCCAGCAGTTTAGGACAGGGAGATGGCTACACCTTC
CASSLGQGDGYTF
>TRBD2|TRBJ2-7|TRBV27|many
TGTGCCAGCAGCCCCGCGGGGGGGGTACACGAGCAGTACTTC
CASSPAGGVHEQYF
>TRBD2|TRBJ2-7|TRBV4-2|few
TGTGCCAGCAGCCAAGGTAGCGGGGGGGCCTACGAGCAGTACTTC
CASSQGSGGAYEQYF
>NA|TRBJ1-4|TRBV24-1|few
TGTGCCACCAGTGATTTCGTCGGTGAAAAACTGTTTTTT
CATSDFVGEKLFF
>NA|TRBJ2-2|TRBV27|many
TGTGCCAGCAGTTTAACCGGGACGAACACCGGGGAGCTGTTTTTT
CASSLTGTNTGELFF
>NA|TRBJ1-6|TRBV28|many
TGTGCCAGCGAGAGCTCCTATAATTCACCCCTCCACTTT
CASESSYNSPLHF
>NA|TRBJ2-7|TRBV2|many
TGTGCCAGCAGGCCCAACTTGTTCTACGAGCAGTACTTC
CASRPNLFYEQYF
>NA|TRBJ2-2|TRBV7-6|many
TGTGCCAGCAGCTTAGATGGGGCCGGGGAGCTGTTTTTT
CASSLDGAGELFF
>NA|TRBJ2-2|TRBV6-1|NA
TGTGCCAGCAAACCCCCTGACCAAAGTAAGAACACCGGGGAGCTGTTTTTT
CASKPPDQSKNTGELFF
>NA|TRBJ2-4|TRBV20-1|NA
TGCAGTGCCAGCCTTCTAGCCAAAAACATTCAGTACTTC
CSASLLAKNIQYF
>NA|TRBJ1-1|TRBV12-3/TRBV12-4|many
TGTGCCAGCCGGTCCACTGAAGCTTTCTTT
CASRSTEAFF
>NA|TRBJ1-1|TRBV6-1|few
TGTGCCAGCTCCCGTATAATGAACACTGAAGCTTTCTTT
CASSRIMNTEAFF
>NA|TRBJ1-2|TRBV29-1|NA
TGCAGCGTTGGCGTAGGATTTAACTATGGCTACACCTTC
CSVGVGFNYGYTF
>TRBD2|TRBJ2-1|TRBV29-1|NA
TGCAGCGTTGGGGATGGACTAGCCAGAGACAATGAGCAGTTCTTC
CSVGDGLARDNEQFF
>NA|TRBJ2-3|TRBV5-1|many
TGCGCCAGCAGCAGTCCAGGTAAATGGCCCAGCACAGATACGCAGTATTTT
CASSSPGKWPSTDTQYF
>NA|TRBJ1-5|TRBV4-1|NA
TGCGCCAGCAGCCAGCGACAGGACCGTAATCAGCCCCAGCATTTT
CASSQRQDRNQPQHF
>NA|TRBJ2-4|TRBV7-9|NA
TGTGCCAGCAGTCGATCCGACCCGACGTTAGCCAAAAACATTCAGTACTTC
CASSRSDPTLAKNIQYF
>NA|TRBJ1-5|TRBV27|few
TGTGCCAGCAGTTTTGAAGGGGTTAGCAATCAGCCCCAGCATTTT
CASSFEGVSNQPQHF
>NA|TRBJ2-1|TRBV6-1|many
TGTGCCAGCAGCGCCACGGAGGGGGGGAATGAGCAGTTCTTC
CASSATEGGNEQFF
>NA|TRBJ1-3|TRBV7-8|many
TGTGCCAGCAGCTTAGGGGAGGGTTCTGGAAACACCATATATTTT
CASSLGEGSGNTIYF
>TRBD1|TRBJ1-5|TRBV2|many
TGTGCCAGCAGTGAAGGACAGGGGAGACAGCCCCAGCATTTT
CASSEGQGRQPQHF
>NA|TRBJ1-2|TRBV10-2|NA
TGCGCCAGCAGGGGGGGCGGGGGTAAGAATGGCTACACCTTC
CASRGGGGKNGYTF
>TRBD1|TRBJ2-5|TRBV24-1|many
TGTGCCACCAGTGTGGGGACAGGGTTCGCAGAGACCCAGTACTTC
CATSVGTGFAETQYF
>TRBD2|TRBJ2-1|TRBV5-1|many
TGCGCCAGCAGCGCGAGCGGGAACTCCTACAATGAGCAGTTCTTC
CASSASGNSYNEQFF
>NA|TRBJ2-7|TRBV4-1|NA
TGCGCCAGCAGCCAAGGGGATAACGAGCAGTACTTC
CASSQGDNEQYF
>TRBD2|TRBJ2-4|TRBV7-9|few
TGTGCCAGCAGCTCCGCACTTAGCGGGAGGGCCGCGAACATTCAGTACTTC
CASSSALSGRAANIQYF
>NA|TRBJ1-4|TRBV27|many
TGTGCCAGCAGTTTATATCCCGATGAAAAACTGTTTTTT
CASSLYPDEKLFF
>NA|TRBJ1-6|TRBV28|many
TGTGCCACCCACCTATTCGGGGCCCTCCACTTT
CATHLFGALHF
>NA|TRBJ1-1|TRBV4-2|few
TGTGCCAGCAGCCAAGAGGTGCAGACTGTGAACACTGAAGCTTTCTTT
CASSQEVQTVNTEAFF
>TRBD2|TRBJ2-4|TRBV28|NA
TGTGCCAGCAGCTTAAACCGAGCGGGAGGAACCAAAAACATTCAGTACTTC
CASSLNRAGGTKNIQYF
>NA|TRBJ1-5|TRBV5-8|many
TGTGCCAGCAGCTTGGCCGGGACCGACGTTTTGCCCCAGCATTTT
CASSLAGTDVLPQHF
>TRBD2|TRBJ2-2|TRBV4-1|NA
TGCGCCAGCAGCCGGGGACTAGCGGGGACCCACACCGGGGAGCTGTTTTTT
CASSRGLAGTHTGELFF
>TRBD1|TRBJ1-2|TRBV5-1|NA
TGCGCCAGCAGCTTTGACAGGGCTGATGGCTACACCTTC
CASSFDRADGYTF
>NA|TRBJ2-3|TRBV4-1|NA
TGCGCCAGCAGTCGGACAGAAACCACAGATACGCAGTATTTT
CASSRTETTDTQYF